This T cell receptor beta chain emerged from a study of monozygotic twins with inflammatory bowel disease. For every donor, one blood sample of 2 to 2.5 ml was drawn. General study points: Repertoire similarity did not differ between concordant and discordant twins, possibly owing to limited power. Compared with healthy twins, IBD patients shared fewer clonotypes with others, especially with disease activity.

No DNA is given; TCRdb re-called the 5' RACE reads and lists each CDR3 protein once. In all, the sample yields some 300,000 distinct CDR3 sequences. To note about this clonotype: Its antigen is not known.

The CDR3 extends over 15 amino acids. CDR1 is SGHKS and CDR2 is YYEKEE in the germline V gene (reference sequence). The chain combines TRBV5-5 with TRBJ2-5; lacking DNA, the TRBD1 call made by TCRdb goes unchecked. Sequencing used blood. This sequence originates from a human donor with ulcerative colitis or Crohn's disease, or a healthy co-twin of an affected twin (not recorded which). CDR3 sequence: CASSLLGGAQETQYF.